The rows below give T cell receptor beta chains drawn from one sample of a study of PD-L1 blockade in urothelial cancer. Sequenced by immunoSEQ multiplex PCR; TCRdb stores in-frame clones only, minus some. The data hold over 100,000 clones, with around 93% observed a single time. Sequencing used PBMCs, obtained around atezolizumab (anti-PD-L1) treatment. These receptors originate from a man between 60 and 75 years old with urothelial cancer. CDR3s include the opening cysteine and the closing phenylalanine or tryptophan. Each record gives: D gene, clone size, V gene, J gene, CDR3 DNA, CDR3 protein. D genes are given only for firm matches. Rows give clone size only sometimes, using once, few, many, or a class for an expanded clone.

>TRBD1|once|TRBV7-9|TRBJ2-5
TGTGCCAGCAGCGCGAGGGACAGGGGGCTGCAAGAGACCCAGTACTTC
CASSARDRGLQETQYF
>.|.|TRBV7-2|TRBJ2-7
TGTGCCAGCAGCCCAAAGCGGAACGAGCAGTACTTC
CASSPKRNEQYF
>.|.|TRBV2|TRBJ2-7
TGTGCCAGCAGCGGGGACTTCGGGGAGCAGTACTTC
CASSGDFGEQYF
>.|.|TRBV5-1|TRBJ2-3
TGCGCCAGCAGCTTAGGCGGACAGATGGTCGATACGCAGTATTTT
CASSLGGQMVDTQYF
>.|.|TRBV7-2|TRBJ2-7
TGTGCCAGCAGCTCCTTCTTAGCTTACAATTACGAGCAGTACTTC
CASSSFLAYNYEQYF
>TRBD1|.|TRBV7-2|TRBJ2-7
TGTGCCAGCAGCTCTTGGACAGGGGTCGAGCAGTACTTC
CASSSWTGVEQYF
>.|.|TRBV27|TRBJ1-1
TGTGCCAGCAGTGTTAAGGGACGGGAGGACACTGAAGCTTTCTTT
CASSVKGREDTEAFF
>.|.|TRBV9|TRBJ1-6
TGTGCCAGCAGCGTTGGCGGTAATTCACCCCTCCACTTT
CASSVGGNSPLHF
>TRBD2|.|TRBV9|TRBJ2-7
TGTGCCAGCAGCGTAGGGGGGAGCGGGGGCGAGCAGTACTTC
CASSVGGSGGEQYF
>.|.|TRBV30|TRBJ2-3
TGTGCCTGGAGTGTACTAGAACTAGCAGAAGCAGATACGCAGTATTTT
CAWSVLELAEADTQYF
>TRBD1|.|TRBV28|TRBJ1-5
TGTGCCAGCAGTTCTAATCTGGGACAGAGATATAGCAATCAGCCCCAGCATTTT
CASSSNLGQRYSNQPQHF
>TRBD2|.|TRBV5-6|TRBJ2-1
TGTGCCAGCAGCCCAACTAGCGGGAGGTTTAATGAGCAGTTCTTC
CASSPTSGRFNEQFF
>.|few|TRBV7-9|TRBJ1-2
TGTGCCAGCAGCTCCAACGACATGAACTATGGCTACACCTTC
CASSSNDMNYGYTF
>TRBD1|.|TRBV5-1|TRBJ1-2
TGCGCCAGCAGCGGGACAGGGACCTATGGCTACACCTTC
CASSGTGTYGYTF
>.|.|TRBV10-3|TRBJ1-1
TGTGCCATCAGTGAGCGGGACATTATGAACACTGAAGCTTTCTTT
CAISERDIMNTEAFF
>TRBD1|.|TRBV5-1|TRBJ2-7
TGCGCCAGCAGCTTGCCCCGACAGGGGGAGTCCTACGAGCAGTACTTC
CASSLPRQGESYEQYF
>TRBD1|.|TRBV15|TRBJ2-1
TGTGCCACCAGCAGAGGACAGGGAGTCTACAATGAGCAGTTCTTC
CATSRGQGVYNEQFF
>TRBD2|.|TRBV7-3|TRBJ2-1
TGTGCCAGCAGCTTAAAACTAGCGTATAACAATGAGCAGTTCTTC
CASSLKLAYNNEQFF
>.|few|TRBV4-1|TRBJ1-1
TGCGCCAGCACGGGGTCAGCGATGAACACTGAAGCTTTCTTT
CASTGSAMNTEAFF
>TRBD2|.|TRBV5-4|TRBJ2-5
TGTGCCAGCAGCTTGGGGGTCTTTCGAGCGGGAGGAGGAGGCCAAGAGACCCAGTACTTC
CASSLGVFRAGGGGQETQYF
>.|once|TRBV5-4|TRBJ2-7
TGTGCCAGCAGCCCTCGAGTCGGGACTCGGAGCTCCTACGAGCAGTACTTC
CASSPRVGTRSSYEQYF
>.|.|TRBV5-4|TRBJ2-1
TGTGCCAGCAGCTTAGACCCTAGAACCTACAATGAGCAGTTCTTC
CASSLDPRTYNEQFF